This TCR beta chain was identified during a study of OX40 agonist ivuxolimab in advanced cancers. With regard to the full study: The costimulatory receptor OX40 (CD134) was targeted by ivuxolimab, a fully human IgG2 agonistic monoclonal antibody. Intravenous ivuxolimab was administered to patients every 2 weeks at six dose levels: 0.01, 0.1, 0.3, 1.5, 3 and 10 mg/kg. Among the approximately 54 dose-escalation patients, some 20 had hepatocellular carcinoma, about 15 melanoma, 9 renal cell carcinoma and 9 head and neck cancer. A male proportion of approximately 83% and a mean age of approximately 55 years, ranging from roughly 23 to 85, were recorded for the dose-escalation cohort. Prior anti-PD-1, anti-PD-L1 or anti-CTLA-4 therapy was permitted, and approximately 42% of dose-escalation patients had received checkpoint inhibitors. Partial responses occurred in three dose-escalation patients: two with cutaneous melanoma and one with hepatocellular carcinoma. Peripheral TCRbeta sequencing was intended to test whether TCR sequence diversity was altered and clonal T-cell expansion was caused by ivuxolimab. The monotherapy dose-escalation portion (N of about 50 patients) of the phase I ivuxolimab trial is reported in the paper. Broader findings and caveats from the paper: At doses from 0.1 to 3.0 mg/kg, clonal expansion was seen in both CD4+ and CD8+ blood T cells between baseline and week 6. Which antigens the clonally expanded peripheral T cells were specific for was not determined. Low levels of normalized T-cell clonal expansion were also seen in some patients who did not respond. After ivuxolimab, more expanded clones were found on average in CD8+ T cells than in CD4+ T cells. In partial responders in the 0.1-3.0 mg/kg groups, normalized peripheral clonal expansion was found to be among the lowest, especially among CD8+ T cells.

The trial excluded patients who had a history of autoimmune disease or were on systemic immunosuppression. Peripheral blood for TCR sequencing was collected from all dose cohorts at baseline, on cycle 4 day 1, and on cycle 7 day 1. The samples were taken from a phase I, first-in-human, multicenter, open-label dose-escalation trial of ivuxolimab. The trial enrolled adults with locally advanced or metastatic head and neck squamous cell, hepatocellular, melanoma or renal cell carcinoma. Before TCR sequencing, CD4+ T cells and CD8+ T cells from peripheral blood were sorted into separate populations. For sequencing of the TCRbeta CDR3 region, genomic DNA was extracted from the sorted cells. The immunoSEQ Assay was used to sequence the TCRbeta CDR3 regions. TCRdb limited this immuneACCESS table to in-frame rearrangements with V and J called. A share of clones is missing; checked studies link under half to unresolved V genes, and the rest is unexplained. The sample contains around 48,000 clones, 80% to 90% of them found a single time. The ten biggest clones cover roughly a tenth of the sample.

About this clone itself: What this receptor recognizes is not known. One base away there is no much larger clone; base qualities are not given.

The V end gives up 5 bases and the J end 5 bases, leaving 13 bases in the junction not matched to a gene. From its cysteine to its phenylalanine, the CDR3 spans 16 amino acids. The sequence is cut down to CDR3 DNA, 48 bases in frame from base 1. CDR1 SGHAT and CDR2 FQNNGV are derived from the germline V gene. Here the chain combines TRBV11-2 and TRBJ2-5; TRBD1 aligns with 8 central bases. This clonotype was obtained from an adult with an advanced solid tumor such as melanoma, head and neck, liver or kidney cancer. The material sequenced was CD4+ or CD8+ T cells sorted from blood, taken in a trial of the OX40 agonist ivuxolimab. DNA sequence: TGTGCCAGCAGCCCGGGGGCACACAGGGGGTCGGAGACCCAGTACTTC. This sequence encodes CASSPGAHRGSETQYF.